These T cell receptor beta chains were read from a single sample in a study of blood T cell repertoires in COVID-19. Method: immunoSEQ multiplex PCR; TCRdb's copy keeps in-frame clones and lacks some. The table records under 300,000 clones, 85% to 90% of them present only once. The sequenced sample consisted of PBMCs or T cells enriched from blood (not recorded which). These TCRs come from a man aged 18-30 years who had recovered from COVID-19. Each CDR3 is given with its conserved first and last residue. A D gene is named only where the DNA matches it firmly. Rows may omit the clone size; those that give it use once, few, many or a size class.

j_call	v_call	d_call	clone_size	cdr3_aa	cdr3_nt
TRBJ1-2	TRBV19	-	once	CASKANGGYGYTF	TGTGCCAGTAAAGCGAACGGCGGCTATGGCTACACCTTC
TRBJ2-1	TRBV29-1	TRBD2	-	CSVENIPGLASRSYNEQFF	TGCAGCGTTGAAAACATCCCGGGACTAGCAAGTCGTTCCTACAATGAGCAGTTCTTC
TRBJ1-1	TRBV19	-	once	CASSIAGTTEAFF	TGTGCCAGTAGTATTGCGGGGACCACTGAAGCTTTCTTT
TRBJ2-1	TRBV18	-	-	CASSPPGVGYNEQFF	TGTGCCAGCTCACCCCCGGGGGTCGGATACAATGAGCAGTTCTTC
TRBJ1-3	TRBV14	-	few	CASSLPIQFSGNTIYF	TGTGCCAGCAGCCTACCGATACAGTTTTCTGGAAACACCATATATTTT
TRBJ2-1	TRBV9	-	-	CASSGNLEVTYNEQFF	TGTGCCAGCAGCGGAAACCTAGAGGTCACCTACAATGAGCAGTTCTTC
TRBJ2-5	TRBV24-1	-	-	CATSDPDSGREETQYF	TGTGCCACCAGTGACCCAGACAGTGGCCGGGAGGAGACCCAGTACTTC
TRBJ1-2	TRBV11-3	-	-	CASSLDSGGNYGYTF	TGTGCCAGCAGCTTAGATTCGGGGGGTAACTATGGCTACACCTTC
TRBJ2-1	TRBV20-1	-	-	CSATRGLEQFF	TGCAGTGCTACCCGAGGCCTGGAGCAGTTCTTC
TRBJ2-2	TRBV14	-	-	CASSQLMTPEGGELFF	TGTGCCAGCAGCCAGCTTATGACACCCGAGGGCGGGGAGCTGTTTTTT
TRBJ2-1	TRBV12-3/TRBV12-4	-	-	CASSPQGNEQFF	TGTGCCAGCAGTCCTCAGGGTAATGAGCAGTTCTTC
TRBJ1-2	TRBV15	TRBD1	-	CATSKRTGGDGYTF	TGTGCCACCAGCAAGCGGACAGGGGGCGATGGCTACACCTTC
TRBJ2-5	TRBV25-1	-	-	CASGLGTQYF	TGTGCCAGTGGGCTTGGGACCCAGTACTTC
TRBJ1-1	TRBV19	TRBD1	-	CASSIGTGYRKAFF	TGTGCCAGTAGTATCGGGACAGGGTACCGCAAAGCTTTCTTT
TRBJ2-2	TRBV7-3	-	-	CASSLSLSGTGELFF	TGTGCCAGCAGCTTATCCCTGTCGGGCACCGGGGAGCTGTTTTTT
TRBJ1-5	TRBV27	-	-	CASSFRGQNQPQHF	TGTGCCAGCAGTTTCAGGGGCCAAAATCAGCCCCAGCATTTT
TRBJ2-7	TRBV19	TRBD1	-	CASSPGTGLSYEQYF	TGTGCCAGTAGCCCCGGGACAGGACTCTCCTACGAGCAGTACTTC
TRBJ1-1	TRBV28	-	few	CASRSNLNTEAFF	TGTGCCAGCAGGAGTAACTTGAACACTGAAGCTTTCTTT
TRBJ1-2	TRBV27	-	-	CASSLSQAFNYGYTF	TGTGCCAGCAGTTTATCCCAGGCCTTTAACTATGGCTACACCTTC
TRBJ2-7	TRBV5-4	-	-	CASSYGTSYEQYF	TGTGCCAGCAGCTACGGGACTTCATACGAGCAGTACTTC
TRBJ1-1	TRBV25-1	-	-	CASSGGPTGGTEAFF	TGTGCCAGCAGTGGTGGACCGACCGGGGGGACTGAAGCTTTCTTT